This is a list of T cell receptor beta chains from one sample in a study of T cell responses to AZD1222 COVID-19 vaccine. Measured with immunoSEQ multiplex PCR; TCRdb has only the in-frame clones, and not every one. This table holds about 54,000 clones, 80% to 90% found once. The source material was peripheral blood, sampled 28 days after the second AZD1222 dose. All receptors derive from an adult who received the AZD1222 COVID-19 vaccine. Both conserved end residues are part of each CDR3. A D gene is named only where the DNA matches it firmly. Only part of the rows carry a size: once, few, many, or a class if the clone is expanded.

CDR3 length	J gene	clone size	V gene	D gene	CDR3 protein	CDR3 DNA
16	TRBJ2-1	-	TRBV6-1	TRBD2	CASSDPASGGDNEQFF	TGTGCCAGCAGTGACCCGGCTAGCGGGGGGGACAATGAGCAGTTCTTC
15	TRBJ1-2	-	TRBV5-6	-	CASSPGAGAVDGYTF	TGTGCCAGCAGCCCCGGGGCGGGGGCTGTGGATGGCTACACCTTC
14	TRBJ1-5	few	TRBV19	-	CASSIDAPDQPQHF	TGTGCCAGTAGTATAGATGCCCCTGATCAGCCCCAGCATTTT
14	TRBJ2-3	-	TRBV5-1	TRBD1	CASGPSGQGDTQYF	TGCGCCAGCGGCCCTTCGGGACAGGGGGATACGCAGTATTTT
11	TRBJ2-7	once	TRBV7-2	-	CASSLRYEQYF	TGTGCCAGCAGCCTCAGATACGAGCAGTACTTC
15	TRBJ1-6	few	TRBV3-1/TRBV3-2	TRBD1	CASSAIGTGGSALHF	TGTGCCAGCAGCGCAATCGGGACAGGGGGCTCGGCCCTCCACTTT
16	TRBJ2-5	-	TRBV7-8	TRBD2	CASSLGASGSGETQYF	TGTGCCAGCAGCTTAGGGGCTAGCGGGAGTGGGGAGACCCAGTACTTC
17	TRBJ2-7	few	TRBV6-6	-	CASSPSVSGLSSYEQYF	TGTGCCAGCAGTCCCTCGGTCTCAGGGCTCAGCTCCTACGAGCAGTACTTC
13	TRBJ1-6	-	TRBV19	-	CASSIAYNSPLHF	TGTGCCAGTAGTATAGCGTATAATTCACCCCTCCACTTT
16	TRBJ1-5	once	TRBV7-9	-	CASSLASAGSNQPQHF	TGTGCCAGCAGCTTAGCGTCGGCAGGAAGCAATCAGCCCCAGCATTTT
16	TRBJ2-5	-	TRBV28	-	CASSLGGYSVQETQYF	TGTGCCAGCAGCCTTGGCGGCTACTCGGTCCAAGAGACCCAGTACTTC
15	TRBJ1-4	-	TRBV18	TRBD1	CASSSYRGPNEKLFF	TGTGCCAGCTCATCCTACAGGGGGCCGAATGAAAAACTGTTTTTT
14	TRBJ1-5	-	TRBV5-1	TRBD1	CASSPGTGHQPQHF	TGCGCCAGCAGCCCCGGGACAGGGCATCAGCCCCAGCATTTT
16	TRBJ1-6	-	TRBV19	-	CASTKSGTGANSPLHF	TGTGCCAGTACCAAGTCGGGCACAGGTGCTAATTCACCCCTCCACTTT
12	TRBJ2-3	-	TRBV19	-	CASSARTDTQYF	TGTGCCAGTAGTGCGAGAACAGATACGCAGTATTTT
15	TRBJ2-7	-	TRBV28	TRBD1	CASSFRGQGVSEQYF	TGTGCCAGCAGTTTTAGGGGACAGGGGGTATCCGAGCAGTACTTC
15	TRBJ1-4	-	TRBV4-2	-	CASSQDLGVGEKLFF	TGTGCCAGCAGCCAAGATCTGGGTGTAGGCGAAAAACTGTTTTTT
11	TRBJ1-4	-	TRBV5-5	-	CASSFSEKLFF	TGTGCCAGCAGCTTCTCTGAAAAACTGTTTTTT
15	TRBJ1-2	-	TRBV7-2	-	CATTVMEGGNYGYTF	TGTGCCACCACCGTAATGGAGGGGGGTAACTATGGCTACACCTTC
16	TRBJ1-5	-	TRBV28	-	CASTEGGPTLLRPQHF	TGTGCCAGCACCGAGGGGGGACCGACCCTGTTAAGGCCCCAGCATTTT
14	TRBJ2-1	-	TRBV29-1	-	CSVADSPPYNEQFF	TGCAGCGTGGCAGATTCGCCGCCCTACAATGAGCAGTTCTTC
13	TRBJ2-5	-	TRBV19	-	CASPRVGEETQYF	TGTGCCAGCCCCAGGGTGGGAGAGGAGACCCAGTACTTC
14	TRBJ1-1	-	TRBV28	-	CASPARLGDTEAFF	TGTGCCAGCCCCGCGAGGTTGGGGGACACTGAAGCTTTCTTT
15	TRBJ1-4	-	TRBV2	-	CASSGVAGNNEKLFF	TGTGCCAGCAGTGGGGTGGCAGGGAATAATGAAAAACTGTTTTTT
15	TRBJ2-5	-	TRBV27	-	CASSLSPGPKETQYF	TGTGCCAGCAGTCTGTCACCGGGACCTAAAGAGACCCAGTACTTC
13	TRBJ1-5	-	TRBV6-5	-	CAGAVPGNQPQHF	TGTGCCGGGGCCGTTCCCGGGAATCAGCCCCAGCATTTT
12	TRBJ2-7	-	TRBV11-3	-	CARCIHTYEQYF	TGTGCCAGGTGCATCCACACCTACGAGCAGTACTTC
14	TRBJ1-1	-	TRBV5-4	-	CASSIRTVNTEAFF	TGTGCCAGCAGCATTCGGACAGTCAACACTGAAGCTTTCTTT
12	TRBJ2-1	-	TRBV2	-	CASISAGNEQFF	TGTGCCAGCATAAGCGCTGGCAATGAGCAGTTCTTC
14	TRBJ1-2	-	TRBV5-1	TRBD1	CASRQTGLSYGYTF	TGCGCCAGCAGACAGACAGGGCTCTCCTATGGCTACACCTTC
13	TRBJ1-6	-	TRBV3-1/TRBV3-2	TRBD1	CASRGQGNSPLHF	TGTGCCAGCAGGGGACAGGGGAATTCACCCCTCCACTTT
15	TRBJ1-2	once	TRBV5-6	-	CASTDRPRVGYGYTF	TGTGCCAGCACCGATCGTCCAAGGGTGGGCTATGGCTACACCTTC
15	TRBJ2-7	once	TRBV6-6	-	CASRSGQIPAYEQYF	TGTGCCAGCAGATCTGGACAGATACCGGCCTACGAGCAGTACTTC
12	TRBJ2-7	-	TRBV6-5	TRBD2	CASSASGGFQYF	TGTGCCAGCAGCGCCTCGGGAGGATTCCAGTACTTC
14	TRBJ1-1	once	TRBV28	TRBD1	CASSLKTGYTEAFF	TGTGCCAGCAGTTTAAAGACAGGGTACACTGAAGCTTTCTTT
14	TRBJ1-3	once	TRBV28	-	CASRGGGTGNTIYF	TGTGCCAGCAGAGGTGGAGGGACTGGAAACACCATATATTTT
16	TRBJ2-2	once	TRBV27	TRBD2	CASSLFSGTSGGELFF	TGTGCCAGCAGTTTATTTTCAGGGACTAGCGGCGGGGAGCTGTTTTTT
15	TRBJ2-1	few	TRBV5-1	TRBD2	CASSLDGRAWNEQFF	TGCGCCAGCAGCTTGGACGGGAGGGCCTGGAATGAGCAGTTCTTC
14	TRBJ1-5	-	TRBV5-6	-	CASSYLDSNQPQHF	TGTGCCAGCAGCTATCTCGATAGCAATCAGCCCCAGCATTTT
18	TRBJ1-2	few	TRBV5-6	TRBD1	CASSLEANTGGAYYGYTF	TGTGCCAGCAGCTTGGAAGCGAACACAGGGGGCGCCTACTATGGCTACACCTTC
12	TRBJ2-3	-	TRBV28	-	CASSWGERPQYF	TGTGCCAGCAGTTGGGGGGAGAGGCCGCAGTATTTT
14	TRBJ2-7	-	TRBV7-9	TRBD1	CASSRAGTDYEQYF	TGTGCCAGCAGCCGGGCCGGGACAGACTACGAGCAGTACTTC
15	TRBJ2-7	-	TRBV29-1	TRBD1	CSVEDPTGPSYEQYF	TGCAGCGTTGAAGACCCGACAGGGCCTTCCTACGAGCAGTACTTC
14	TRBJ2-4	-	TRBV18	TRBD2	CASSLREEENIQYF	TGTGCCAGCTCTCTCCGGGAGGAGGAAAACATTCAGTACTTC
11	TRBJ2-7	-	TRBV3-1/TRBV3-2	-	CASSHCLEQYF	TGTGCCAGCAGCCATTGTCTCGAGCAGTACTTC
16	TRBJ1-1	medium-sized	TRBV19	-	CASSITRGYSNTEAFF	TGTGCCAGTAGTATTACCCGGGGATACTCGAACACTGAAGCTTTCTTT
16	TRBJ2-1	-	TRBV13	-	CASSSSRDTSINEQFF	TGTGCCAGCAGCTCATCCCGGGACACTTCTATCAATGAGCAGTTCTTC
15	TRBJ1-2	-	TRBV5-1	-	CASSLAAAYNYGYTF	TGCGCCAGCAGCTTGGCGGCAGCCTATAACTATGGCTACACCTTC
14	TRBJ2-7	-	TRBV2	-	CASRKTGLIYEQYF	TGTGCCAGCAGGAAAACAGGGCTTATCTACGAGCAGTACTTC
11	TRBJ1-1	-	TRBV3-1/TRBV3-2	-	CASSQQTEAFF	TGTGCCAGCAGCCAACAGACTGAAGCTTTCTTT
18	TRBJ1-5	few	TRBV15	-	CATSRESNTGSSNQPQHF	TGTGCCACCAGCAGAGAGTCGAATACGGGATCCAGCAATCAGCCCCAGCATTTT
15	TRBJ2-7	-	TRBV5-5	TRBD2	CASSILSGRVDEQYF	TGTGCCAGCAGCATCCTCAGCGGGAGGGTAGACGAGCAGTACTTC